A single sample is the source of the 9 T cell receptor beta chains below, sequenced in a study of shared clonotypes between healthy human individuals. Produced via immunoSEQ multiplex PCR; TCRdb's table is partial and in-frame only. The sample consists of roughly 700,000 clones, approximately 79% of them appearing once. Sequencing was performed on memory CD4+ T cells sorted from blood. Subset given: CD45RA-negative fraction. The source of these receptors is a woman aged 25 to 39 in good health.

The chain employs TRBV19 and TRBJ2-2; no reliable D call. Germline V gene sequence: CDR1 LNHDA, CDR2 SQIVND (reference sequence). CDR3 size: 15 residues. Trimming stripped 5 bases from V and 6 bases from J, with 16 bases between. DNA for the CDR3: TGTGCCAGTAGTTCGCGCCCTCGGGTGGCCGGGGAGCTGTTTTTT. Amino acid sequence: CASSSRPRVAGELFF.

This clone was counted a single time. The chain recombines TRBV5-1 with TRBJ1-5, with 8 bases aligning to TRBD1. V lost 3 bases, J lost 6 bases, and 5 bases stayed unmatched. CDR1 is SGHRS, CDR2 YFSETQ, per germline. The length of the CDR3 is 14 residues. The CDR3 DNA follows: TGCGCCAGCAGCTCGGGACAGGAGGGTCAGCCCCAGCATTTT. Translated, it gives CASSSGQEGQPQHF. Together with reference TRBV5-1 and TRBJ1-5, the CDR3 gives the full variable domain: KAGVTQTPRYLIKTRGQQVTLSCSPISGHRSVSWYQQTPGQGLQFLFEYFSETQRNKGNFPGRFSGRQFSNSRSEMNVSTLELGDSALYLCASSSGQEGQPQHFGDGTRLSIL.

This clone was seen a handful of times. V gene TRBV6-4 combines with J gene TRBJ1-5; no firm D call. Germline CDR1 reads MRHNA; CDR2 reads SNTAGT. The CDR3 consists of 13 residues. V was clipped by 8 bases and J by 3 bases, with 11 bases between them. CDR3 amino acids: CASSREINQPQHF. CDR3 nucleotides: TGTGCCAGCTCTCGAGAGATCAATCAGCCCCAGCATTTT.

The gene calls are TRBV11-2 and TRBJ2-7; 11 bases align to TRBD2. The CDR3 extends over 16 amino acids. The V segment lost 3 bases and the J segment 5 bases; nucleotides outside the gene matches: 9. Germline V lookup: CDR1 SGHAT, CDR2 FQNNGV. The CDR3 DNA reads as TGTGCCAGCAGCTTGGAAACTAGCGGGAGAAAGAACGAGCAGTACTTC. It encodes CASSLETSGRKNEQYF.

The chain recombines TRBV7-8 with TRBJ2-1, with D tentatively TRBD2 (6 bases). Trimming took 0 bases from V and 7 from J, leaving 16 bases between them. The CDR3 runs to 16 residues. Looked up from germline, CDR1 is SGHVS and CDR2 is FQNEAQ. CDR3 DNA sequence: TGTGCCAGCAGCTTAGCGAGGGGCAGGGAGGCAAATGAGCAGTTCTTC. As protein: CASSLARGREANEQFF. The entire variable domain, with the rest obtained from reference TRBV7-8 and TRBJ2-1, is as follows: GAGVSQSPRYKVAKRGQDVALRCDPISGHVSLFWYQQALGQGPEFLTYFQNEAQLDKSGLPSDRFFAERPEGSVSTLKIQRTQQEDSAVYLCASSLARGREANEQFFGPGTRLTVL.

The chain combines TRBV29-1 with TRBJ1-5; maybe TRBD1 (5 bases). The CDR3 contains 15 residues. The ends were cut back, 6 bases at V and 5 bases at J, with 20 bases in the middle. Germline assignment: CDR1 SQVTM and CDR2 ANQGSEA. The CDR3 reads CSVLEGLSSDQPQHF. The CDR3 region has the DNA TGCAGCGTACTTGAGGGGTTAAGTTCGGATCAGCCCCAGCATTTT.

V is TRBV7-2 and J is TRBJ2-5, with D perhaps matching TRBD1 (5 bases). The CDR3 is 16 residues long. CDR1 is SGHTA and CDR2 is FQGNSA in the germline V gene. V lost 3 bases and J 5 bases, leaving 19 bases between the germline ends. The CDR3 is CASSLRTWAVRETQYF. Written as DNA, the CDR3 is TGTGCCAGCAGCTTGAGGACATGGGCCGTTCGGGAGACCCAGTACTTC.

The rearrangement links TRBV5-6 to TRBJ2-3; D is undetermined. CDR1 and CDR2 from the germline V gene are SGHDT and YYEEEE. V lost 2 bases and J 5 bases, leaving 9 bases between the germline ends. This CDR3 is built from 13 residues. CDR3 residues: CASSFQALDTQYF. In nucleotides, the CDR3 is TGTGCCAGCAGCTTCCAGGCCTTAGATACGCAGTATTTT.

The chain combines TRBV28 with TRBJ2-7, with 11 bases matching TRBD2. V shed 6 bases, J shed 11 bases, and the junction held 9 bases outside the gene matches. This CDR3 region has 13 residues. Germline V CDR1 and CDR2: MDHEN, SYDVKM. The CDR3 sequence is CASRGTSGTSEYF. DNA for the CDR3: TGTGCCAGCAGAGGGACTAGCGGTACTTCGGAGTACTTC.